The table lists the clone carrying this T cell receptor (beta chain) with a few counts. From the reads, TCRdb called clonotypes with MiXCR, one entry per CDR3 protein. The sample lists about 300,000 distinct CDR3 sequences, approximately 8.9% occurring once. This entry comes from a study of T cell repertoires in cytomegalovirus infection. At the level of the study: Carrying CMV and the relevant HLA type showed in public TCR beta signatures.

The CDR3 is 15 residues long. CDR1 DFQATT and CDR2 SNEGSKA come from the germline V gene (reference sequence). V was shortened by 0 bases and J by 0 bases, with 12 bases between the two germline ends. The clonotype originates from a human donor in good health (CMV status not recorded). Some clones in this sample may be carry-over from other donors' samples. This sequence joins TRBV20-1 and TRBJ2-7; D is unclear. The material sequenced was PBMCs. The CDR3 is CSARDPQQSSYEQYV. CDR3 bases: TGCAGTGCTAGAGATCCCCAGCAGAGCTCCTACGAGCAGTACGTC.